This entry lists 5 T cell receptor beta chains sequenced from one sample in a study of OX40 agonist ivuxolimab in advanced cancers. The method was immunoSEQ multiplex PCR; TCRdb's version includes in-frame clones alone and lacks a portion of them. The data show 9,500 to 15,000 clones, with more than 70% seen just once and about 30% held by the top ten. The starting material was CD4+ or CD8+ T cells sorted from blood, obtained in a trial of the OX40 agonist ivuxolimab. These receptors originate from an adult with an advanced solid tumor such as melanoma, head and neck, liver or kidney cancer.

This chain connects TRBV6-1 to TRBJ2-7; D remains unclear. Trimming pared 2 bases from V and 1 base from J, leaving 9 bases between. Germline V gene lookup returns CDR1 MNHNS and CDR2 SASEGT. This CDR3 has 14 residues. The CDR3 is CASSEFRVSYEQYF. The CDR3 DNA reads TGTGCCAGCAGTGAATTTAGGGTTTCCTACGAGCAGTACTTC.

This clone was picked up one time. CDR3 DNA: TGCGCCAGCAGCTCGGGACAGTACAGCACAGATACGCAGTATTTT. This encodes CASSSGQYSTDTQYF. V and J are TRBV5-1 and TRBJ2-3; 7 bases line up with TRBD1. The CDR3 length is 15 residues. V shed 3 bases, J shed 0 bases, and the junction held 4 bases outside the gene matches. The germline V gene has CDR1 SGHRS and CDR2 YFSETQ.

V and J are TRBV9 and TRBJ1-3; D unresolved. V gave up 4 bases and J gave up 2 bases, with 19 bases separating them. The CDR3 has 17 amino acids. Germline V gene sequence: CDR1 SGDLS, CDR2 YYNGEE. In DNA, the CDR3 is TGTGCCAGCAGCCTGCGAAGTGACCCCGCCGCTGGAAACACCATATATTTT. Its translation is CASSLRSDPAAGNTIYF. Variable domain in full (rest from reference TRBV9 and TRBJ1-3): DSGVTQTPKHLITATGQRVTLRCSPRSGDLSVYWYQQSLDQGLQFLIQYYNGEERAKGNILERFSAQQFPDLHSELNLSSLELGDSALYFCASSLRSDPAAGNTIYFGEGSWLTVV.

This sequence joins TRBV27 and TRBJ2-7, with D tentatively TRBD1 (5 bases). CDR1 is MNHEY and CDR2 is SMNVEV in the germline V gene (reference sequence). Trimming took 4 bases from V and 4 from J, leaving 11 bases between them. The CDR3 loop spans 13 amino acids. As DNA, the CDR3 is TGTGCCAGCAGTTACTCCCAGGGTTACGAGCAGTACTTC. Amino acid sequence: CASSYSQGYEQYF.

The chain employs TRBV29-1 and TRBJ2-7; TRBD2 matches 10 bases. Trimming removed 1 base from V and 0 bases from J; junction bases left unmatched: 3. Germline V lookup: CDR1 SQVTM, CDR2 ANQGSEA. CDR3 length equals 15 residues. The CDR3 loop reads CSVEGLAGDSYEQYF. As DNA, the CDR3 is TGCAGCGTTGAAGGGCTAGCGGGAGACTCCTACGAGCAGTACTTC.